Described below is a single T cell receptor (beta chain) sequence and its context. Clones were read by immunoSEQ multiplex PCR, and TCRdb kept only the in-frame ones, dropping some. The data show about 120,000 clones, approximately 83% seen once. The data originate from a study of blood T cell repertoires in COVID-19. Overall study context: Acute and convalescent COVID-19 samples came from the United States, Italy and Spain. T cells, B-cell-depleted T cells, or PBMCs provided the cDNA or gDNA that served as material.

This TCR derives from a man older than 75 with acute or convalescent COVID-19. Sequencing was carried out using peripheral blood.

The CDR3 nucleotides are TGTGCCAGCAGCTTGACTAGTTACAACACCGGGGAGCTGTTTTTT. It encodes CASSLTSYNTGELFF. This chain connects TRBV11-3 to TRBJ2-2, with TRBD2 as a possible D gene (6 bases). Germline V gives CDR1 SGHNT, CDR2 YENEEA. The CDR3 is 15 amino acids. V was cut by 3 bases and J by 2 bases, with 10 bases left in between.